This T cell receptor (beta chain) was captured by sequencing in a study of blood T cells in healthy people across ages. The second PCR ran 7 to 11 cycles with a sample-barcoded 5' primer and J-beta primers. TCRdb itself ran the 5' RACE reads through MiXCR, one entry per CDR3 protein. The sample consists of about 1.5 million distinct CDR3 sequences, around two fifths of them appearing once. Looked up from germline, CDR1 is SGHVS and CDR2 is FQNEAQ. Between the trimmed V and J ends, which lost 2 bases and 4 bases, there was a span of 8 bases. This CDR3 has 14 amino acids. V gene TRBV7-8 combines with J gene TRBJ1-4, with D maybe TRBD1 (5 bases). The sample taken for sequencing was blood. The receptor comes from a woman between 18 and 29 years old in good health. The CDR3, as DNA: TGTGCCAGCAGCTTACGGGGGTTTAATGAAAAACTGTTTTTT. Its protein is CASSLRGFNEKLFF. The full variable domain, in which reference TRBV7-8 and TRBJ1-4 provide the parts outside the CDR3, is GAGVSQSPRYKVAKRGQDVALRCDPISGHVSLFWYQQALGQGPEFLTYFQNEAQLDKSGLPSDRFFAERPEGSVSTLKIQRTQQEDSAVYLCASSLRGFNEKLFFGSGTQLSVL.